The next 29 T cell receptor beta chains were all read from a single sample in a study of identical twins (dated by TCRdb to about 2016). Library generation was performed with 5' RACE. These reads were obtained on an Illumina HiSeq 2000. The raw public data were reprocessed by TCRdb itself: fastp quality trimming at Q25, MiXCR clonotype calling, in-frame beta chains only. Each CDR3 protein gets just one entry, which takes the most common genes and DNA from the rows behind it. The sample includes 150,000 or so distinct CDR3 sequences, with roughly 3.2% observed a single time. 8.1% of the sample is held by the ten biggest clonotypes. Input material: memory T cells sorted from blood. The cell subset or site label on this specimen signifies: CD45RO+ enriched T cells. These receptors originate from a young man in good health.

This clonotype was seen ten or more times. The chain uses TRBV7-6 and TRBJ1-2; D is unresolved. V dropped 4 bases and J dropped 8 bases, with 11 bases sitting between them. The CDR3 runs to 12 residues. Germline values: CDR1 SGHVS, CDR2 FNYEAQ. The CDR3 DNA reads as TGTGCCAGCAGCTCGGCCGGAACCGGCTACACCTTC. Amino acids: CASSSAGTGYTF.

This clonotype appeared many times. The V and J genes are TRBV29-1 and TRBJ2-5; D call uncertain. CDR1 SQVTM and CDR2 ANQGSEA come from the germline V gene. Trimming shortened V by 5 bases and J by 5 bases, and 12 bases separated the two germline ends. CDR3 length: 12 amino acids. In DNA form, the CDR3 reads TGCAGCGTTATCGAGGATGGGGAGACCCAGTACTTC. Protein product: CSVIEDGETQYF. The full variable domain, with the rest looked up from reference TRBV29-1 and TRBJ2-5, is SAVISQKPSRDICQRGTSLTIQCQVDSQVTMMFWYRQQPGQSLTLIATANQGSEATYESGFVIDKFPISRPNLTFSTLTVSNMSPEDSSIYLCSVIEDGETQYFGPGTRLLVL.

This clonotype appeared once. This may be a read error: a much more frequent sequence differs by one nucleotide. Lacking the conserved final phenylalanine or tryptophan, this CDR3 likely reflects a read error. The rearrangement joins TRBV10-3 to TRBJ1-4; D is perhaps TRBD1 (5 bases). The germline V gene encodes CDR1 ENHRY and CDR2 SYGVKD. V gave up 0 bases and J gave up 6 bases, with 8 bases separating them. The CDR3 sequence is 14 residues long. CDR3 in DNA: TGTGCCATCAGTGAGTCGGGACTGGATGAAAAACTGTTTATT. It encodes CAISESGLDEKLFI.

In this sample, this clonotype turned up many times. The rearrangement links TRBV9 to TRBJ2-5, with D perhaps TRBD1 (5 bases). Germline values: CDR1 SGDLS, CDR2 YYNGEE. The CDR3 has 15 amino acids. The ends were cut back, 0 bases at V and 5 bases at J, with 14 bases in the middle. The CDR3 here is CASSVAGRVVETQYF. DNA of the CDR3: TGTGCCAGCAGCGTAGCCGGCAGGGTCGTGGAGACCCAGTACTTC. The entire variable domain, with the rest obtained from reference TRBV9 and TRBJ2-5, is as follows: DSGVTQTPKHLITATGQRVTLRCSPRSGDLSVYWYQQSLDQGLQFLIQYYNGEERAKGNILERFSAQQFPDLHSELNLSSLELGDSALYFCASSVAGRVVETQYFGPGTRLLVL.

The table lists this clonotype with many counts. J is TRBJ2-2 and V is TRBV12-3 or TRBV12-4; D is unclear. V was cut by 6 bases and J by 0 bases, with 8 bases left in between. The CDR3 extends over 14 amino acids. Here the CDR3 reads CASSLRANTGELFF. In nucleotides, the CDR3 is TGTGCCAGCAGCTTAAGGGCGAACACCGGGGAGCTGTTTTTT.

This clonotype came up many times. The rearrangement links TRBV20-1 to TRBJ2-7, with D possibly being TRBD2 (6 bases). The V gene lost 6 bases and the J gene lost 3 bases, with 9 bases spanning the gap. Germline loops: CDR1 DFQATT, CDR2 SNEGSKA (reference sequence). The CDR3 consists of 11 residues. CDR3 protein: CSAGTYYEQYF. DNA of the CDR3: TGCAGTGCAGGGACTTACTACGAGCAGTACTTC.

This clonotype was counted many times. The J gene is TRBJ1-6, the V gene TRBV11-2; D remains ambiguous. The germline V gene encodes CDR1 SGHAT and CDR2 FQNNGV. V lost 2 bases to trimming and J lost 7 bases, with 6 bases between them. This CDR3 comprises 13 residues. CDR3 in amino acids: CASSLYRNSPLHF. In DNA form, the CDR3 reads TGTGCCAGCAGCTTATATCGGAATTCACCCCTCCACTTT.

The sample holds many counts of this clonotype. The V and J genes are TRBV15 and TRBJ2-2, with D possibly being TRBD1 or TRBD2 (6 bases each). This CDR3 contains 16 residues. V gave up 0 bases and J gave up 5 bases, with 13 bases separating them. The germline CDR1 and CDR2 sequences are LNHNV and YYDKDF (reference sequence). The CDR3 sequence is CATSRDPGGRTGELFF. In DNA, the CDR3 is TGTGCCACCAGCAGAGATCCCGGGGGCAGGACCGGGGAGCTGTTTTTT.

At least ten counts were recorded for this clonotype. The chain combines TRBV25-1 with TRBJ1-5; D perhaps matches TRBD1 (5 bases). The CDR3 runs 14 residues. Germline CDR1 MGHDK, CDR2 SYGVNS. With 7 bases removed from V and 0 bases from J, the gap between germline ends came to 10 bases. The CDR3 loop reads CASTGPGSNQPQHF. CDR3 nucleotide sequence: TGTGCCAGCACAGGGCCGGGTAGCAATCAGCCCCAGCATTTT.

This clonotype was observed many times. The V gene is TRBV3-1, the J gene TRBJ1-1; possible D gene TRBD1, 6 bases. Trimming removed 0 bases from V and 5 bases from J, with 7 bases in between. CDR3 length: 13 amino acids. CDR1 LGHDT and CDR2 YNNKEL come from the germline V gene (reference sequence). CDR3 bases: TGTGCCAGCAGCCAAGATCAGGGGACTGAAGCTTTCTTT. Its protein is CASSQDQGTEAFF.

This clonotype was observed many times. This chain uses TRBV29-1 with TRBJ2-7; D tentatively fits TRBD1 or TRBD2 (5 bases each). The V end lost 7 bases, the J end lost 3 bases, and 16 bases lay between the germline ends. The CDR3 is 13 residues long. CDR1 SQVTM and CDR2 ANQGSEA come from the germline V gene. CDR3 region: CSAKESGSYEQYF. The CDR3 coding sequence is TGCAGCGCCAAAGAGTCAGGGAGCTACGAGCAGTACTTC.

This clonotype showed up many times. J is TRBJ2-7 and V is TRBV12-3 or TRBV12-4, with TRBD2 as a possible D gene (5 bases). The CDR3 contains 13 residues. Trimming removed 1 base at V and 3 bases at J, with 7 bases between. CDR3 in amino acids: CASSLESGYEQYV. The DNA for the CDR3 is TGTGCCAGCAGTTTAGAAAGCGGCTACGAGCAGTACGTC.

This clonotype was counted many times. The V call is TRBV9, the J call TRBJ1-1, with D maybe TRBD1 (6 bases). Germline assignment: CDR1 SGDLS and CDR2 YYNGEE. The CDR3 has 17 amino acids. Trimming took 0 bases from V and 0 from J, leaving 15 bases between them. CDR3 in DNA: TGTGCCAGCAGCGTAGACCCCGGGGGGCAAATGAACACTGAAGCTTTCTTT. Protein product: CASSVDPGGQMNTEAFF.

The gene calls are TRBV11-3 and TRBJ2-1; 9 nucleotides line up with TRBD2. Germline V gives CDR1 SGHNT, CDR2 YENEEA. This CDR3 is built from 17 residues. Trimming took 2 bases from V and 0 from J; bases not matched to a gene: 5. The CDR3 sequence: CASSLQISGSSYNEQFF. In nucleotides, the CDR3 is TGTGCCAGCAGCTTACAAATTAGCGGGAGCTCCTACAATGAGCAGTTCTTC.

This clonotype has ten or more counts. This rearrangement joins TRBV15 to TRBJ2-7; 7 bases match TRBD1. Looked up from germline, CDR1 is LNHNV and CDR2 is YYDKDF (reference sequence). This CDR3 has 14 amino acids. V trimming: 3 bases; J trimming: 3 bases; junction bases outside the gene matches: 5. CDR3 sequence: CATSSGTARYEQYF. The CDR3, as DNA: TGTGCCACCAGCAGCGGGACAGCCCGCTACGAGCAGTACTTC.

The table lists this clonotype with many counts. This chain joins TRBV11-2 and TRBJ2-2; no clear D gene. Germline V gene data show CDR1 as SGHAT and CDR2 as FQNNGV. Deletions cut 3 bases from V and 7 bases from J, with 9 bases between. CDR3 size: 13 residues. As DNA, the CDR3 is TGTGCCAGCAGCTTGACATGGAACGGGGAGCTGTTTTTT. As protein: CASSLTWNGELFF.

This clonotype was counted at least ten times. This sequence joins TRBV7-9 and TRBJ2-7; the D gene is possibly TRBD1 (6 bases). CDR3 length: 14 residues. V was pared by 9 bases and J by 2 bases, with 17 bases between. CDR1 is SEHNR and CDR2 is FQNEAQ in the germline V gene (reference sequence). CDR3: CARNHPGHPYEQYF. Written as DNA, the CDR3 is TGTGCCAGAAATCATCCGGGACACCCCTACGAGCAGTACTTC. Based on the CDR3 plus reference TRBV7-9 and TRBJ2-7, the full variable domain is DTGVSQNPRHKITKRGQNVTFRCDPISEHNRLYWYRQTLGQGPEFLTYFQNEAQLEKSRLLSDRFSAERPKGSFSTLEIQRTEQGDSAMYLCARNHPGHPYEQYFGPGTRLTVT.

The CDR3 DNA follows: TGTGCCAGCAGCTACGCCGCGAACACCGGGGAGCTGTTTTTT. Protein: CASSYAANTGELFF. The chain uses TRBV7-6 and TRBJ2-2; no reliable D call. V was trimmed by 4 bases and J by 0 bases, leaving 6 bases between them. The CDR3 has 14 amino acids. Germline CDR1 reads SGHVS; CDR2 reads FNYEAQ.

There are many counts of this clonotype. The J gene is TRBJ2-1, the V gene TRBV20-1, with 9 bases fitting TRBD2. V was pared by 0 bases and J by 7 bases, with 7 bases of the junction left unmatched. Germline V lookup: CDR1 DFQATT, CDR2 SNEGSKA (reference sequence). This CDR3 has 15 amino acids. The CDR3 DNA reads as TGCAGTGCTAGAGATCTTACTAGCGGGTCAAATGAGCAGTTCTTC. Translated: CSARDLTSGSNEQFF.

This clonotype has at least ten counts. CDR3 protein: CASSLAGRGNTDTQYF. CDR3 DNA: TGTGCCAGCAGCTTAGCGGGGCGCGGGAACACAGATACGCAGTATTTT. The J gene is TRBJ2-3, the V gene TRBV7-8; possibly TRBD2 for D (6 bases). Trimming pared 0 bases from V and 2 bases from J, leaving 12 bases between. This CDR3 is built from 16 residues. Per the germline V gene, CDR1 is SGHVS and CDR2 is FQNEAQ.

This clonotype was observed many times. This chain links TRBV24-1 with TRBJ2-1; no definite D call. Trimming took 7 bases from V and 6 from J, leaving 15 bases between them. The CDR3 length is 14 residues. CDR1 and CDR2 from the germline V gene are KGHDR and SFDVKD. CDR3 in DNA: TGTGCCACCAGCTCAACCGGAGTTGGCAATGAGCAGTTCTTC. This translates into CATSSTGVGNEQFF.

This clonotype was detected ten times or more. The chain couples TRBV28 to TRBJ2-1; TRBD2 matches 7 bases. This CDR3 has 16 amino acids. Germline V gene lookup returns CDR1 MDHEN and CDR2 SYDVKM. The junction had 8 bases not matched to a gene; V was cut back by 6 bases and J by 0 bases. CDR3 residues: CASRSNSGNSYNEQFF. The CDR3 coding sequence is TGTGCCAGCAGATCAAACAGCGGGAACTCCTACAATGAGCAGTTCTTC. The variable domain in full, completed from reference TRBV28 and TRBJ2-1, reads DVKVTQSSRYLVKRTGEKVFLECVQDMDHENMFWYRQDPGLGLRLIYFSYDVKMKEKGDIPEGYSVSREKKERFSLILESASTNQTSMYLCASRSNSGNSYNEQFFGPGTRLTVL.

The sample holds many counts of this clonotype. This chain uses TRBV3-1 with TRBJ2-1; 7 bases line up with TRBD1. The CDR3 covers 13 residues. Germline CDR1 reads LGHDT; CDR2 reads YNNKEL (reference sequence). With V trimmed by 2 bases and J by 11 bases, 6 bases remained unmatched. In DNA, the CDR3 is TGTGCCAGCAGCCAAAACCGACAGGGTAAGCAGTTCTTC. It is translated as CASSQNRQGKQFF.

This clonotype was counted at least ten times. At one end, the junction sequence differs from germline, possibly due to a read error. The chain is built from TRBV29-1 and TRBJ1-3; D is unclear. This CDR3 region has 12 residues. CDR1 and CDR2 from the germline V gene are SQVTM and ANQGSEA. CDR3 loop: CSVESIGNTTYF. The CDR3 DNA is TGCAGCGTTGAATCTATCGGAAACACCACATATTTT.

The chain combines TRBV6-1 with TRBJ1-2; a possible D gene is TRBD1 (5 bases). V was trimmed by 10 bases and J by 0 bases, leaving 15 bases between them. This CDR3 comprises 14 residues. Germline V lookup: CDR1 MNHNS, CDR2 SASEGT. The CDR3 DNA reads TGTGCCACCGGAGAAGGAGGGGCTAACTATGGCTACACCTTC. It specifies CATGEGGANYGYTF.

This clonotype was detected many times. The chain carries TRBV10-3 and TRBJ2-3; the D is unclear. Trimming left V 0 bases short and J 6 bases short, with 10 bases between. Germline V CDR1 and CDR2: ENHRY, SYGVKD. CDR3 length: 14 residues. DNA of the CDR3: TGTGCCATCAGTGAGTCAAGCCTCGGGGATACGCAGTATTTT. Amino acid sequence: CAISESSLGDTQYF.

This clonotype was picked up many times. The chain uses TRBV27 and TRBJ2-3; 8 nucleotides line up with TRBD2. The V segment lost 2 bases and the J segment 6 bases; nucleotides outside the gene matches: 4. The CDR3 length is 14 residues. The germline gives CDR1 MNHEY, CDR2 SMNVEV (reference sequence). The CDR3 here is CASSLRGGKDTQYF. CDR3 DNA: TGTGCCAGCAGTTTACGGGGGGGTAAGGATACGCAGTATTTT.

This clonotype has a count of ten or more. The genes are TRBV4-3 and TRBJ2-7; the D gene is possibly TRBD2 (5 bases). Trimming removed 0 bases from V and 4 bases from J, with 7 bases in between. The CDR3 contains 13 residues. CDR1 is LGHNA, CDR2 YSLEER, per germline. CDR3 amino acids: CASSQDRGYEQYF. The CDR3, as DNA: TGCGCCAGCAGCCAAGATCGAGGGTACGAGCAGTACTTC.

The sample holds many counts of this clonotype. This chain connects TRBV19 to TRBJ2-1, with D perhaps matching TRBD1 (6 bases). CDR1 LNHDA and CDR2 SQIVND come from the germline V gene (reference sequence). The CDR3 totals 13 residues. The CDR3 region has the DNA TGTCGGAGTATGGACAGAACCTACAATGAGCAGTTCTTC. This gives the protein CRSMDRTYNEQFF.